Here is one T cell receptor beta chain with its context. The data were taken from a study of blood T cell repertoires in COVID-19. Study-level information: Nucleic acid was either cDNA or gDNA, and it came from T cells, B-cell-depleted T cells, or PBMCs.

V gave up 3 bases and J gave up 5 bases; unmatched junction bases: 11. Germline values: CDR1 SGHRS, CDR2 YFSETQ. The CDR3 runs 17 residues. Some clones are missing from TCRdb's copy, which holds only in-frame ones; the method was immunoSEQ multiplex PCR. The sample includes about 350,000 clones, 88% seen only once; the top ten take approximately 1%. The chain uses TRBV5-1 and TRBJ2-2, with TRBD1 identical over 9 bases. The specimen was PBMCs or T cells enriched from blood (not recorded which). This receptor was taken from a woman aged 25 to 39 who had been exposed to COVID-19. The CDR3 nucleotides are TGCGCCAGCAGCTGGGGAACAGGGGGCGCGGTTACCGGGGAGCTGTTTTTT. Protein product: CASSWGTGGAVTGELFF.